This note documents a single T cell receptor (beta chain) sequence. Germline V gives CDR1 MNHNY, CDR2 SVGAGI (reference sequence). There are 13 residues in the CDR3. V trimming: 8 bases; J trimming: 7 bases; junction bases outside the gene matches: 5. This record comes from a study of blood T cell repertoires in COVID-19. TCRdb keeps only in-frame clones here, not all; method: immunoSEQ multiplex PCR. This table holds 55,000 to 75,000 clones, 70% to 85% found once. V usage is TRBV6-6 and J usage is TRBJ2-1; 10 bases fit TRBD2. The sample was peripheral blood. The receptor was derived from a woman in her sixties or seventies with acute or convalescent COVID-19. CDR3 region: CASCSGGRNEQFF. Written as DNA, the CDR3 is TGTGCCAGCTGTAGCGGGGGGCGGAATGAGCAGTTCTTC.